What follows are 18 T cell receptor beta chains derived from one specimen sequenced in a study of cytomegalovirus exposure and HLA in healthy donors. The method was immunoSEQ multiplex PCR; TCRdb's version includes in-frame clones alone and lacks a portion of them. The sample yields roughly 62,000 clones, about 91% seen once. Sequencing was done on a sample of PBMCs. These receptors were collected from a woman aged 25 to 39 in good health and CMV-seronegative.

V gene TRBV6-6 combines with J gene TRBJ2-1, with a weak D call TRBD2 (6 bases). The CDR3 is 15 amino acids. Trimming cost V 0 bases and J 5 bases, with 11 bases left between them. Looked up from germline, CDR1 is MNHNY and CDR2 is SVGAGI (reference sequence). This CDR3 is CASSYSTEGHNEQFF. The CDR3 bases are TGTGCCAGCAGTTACTCGACGGAGGGTCACAATGAGCAGTTCTTC.

The J gene is TRBJ2-7, the V gene TRBV5-8; TRBD1 might be the D (6 bases). CDR1 and CDR2 from the germline V gene are SGHTS and YDEGEE. The CDR3 contains 14 residues. V lost 4 bases and J 2 bases, leaving 13 bases between the germline ends. CDR3: CASSLAGATYEQYF. The CDR3, as DNA: TGTGCCAGCAGCCTGGCAGGGGCAACCTACGAGCAGTACTTC.

This chain links TRBV4-3 with TRBJ2-2, with TRBD2 matching 9 bases. V shed 5 bases, J shed 6 bases, and the junction held 10 bases outside the gene matches. Per germline, CDR1 LGHNA and CDR2 YSLEER. This CDR3 is built from 16 residues. The CDR3 sequence: CASSSTVGGRAGELFF. CDR3 DNA: TGCGCCAGCAGCTCCACAGTCGGCGGGAGGGCCGGGGAGCTGTTTTTT.

The rearrangement uses TRBV25-1 and TRBJ2-1; perhaps TRBD1 as D (5 bases). This CDR3 has 15 residues. The germline V gene has CDR1 MGHDK and CDR2 SYGVNS. V was cut by 3 bases and J by 4 bases, with 13 bases left in between. The CDR3 DNA reads as TGTGCCAGCAGTGAGTCAGGGTTGGATTACAATGAGCAGTTCTTC. Protein product: CASSESGLDYNEQFF.

V gene TRBV5-1 combines with J gene TRBJ2-7; D gene unclear. In germline, CDR1 is SGHRS, CDR2 YFSETQ. This CDR3 has 14 amino acids. V lost 1 base to trimming and J lost 0 bases, with 8 bases between them. For the CDR3, the DNA is TGCGCCAGCAGCTTGTTAGAAAGCTCCTACGAGCAGTACTTC. Its translation: CASSLLESSYEQYF.

V and J are TRBV7-2 and TRBJ2-7, with D possibly TRBD2 on 6 matching bases. The V gene's germline CDR1 is SGHTA and CDR2 FQGNSA. This CDR3 is built from 14 residues. Trimming left V 5 bases short and J 2 bases short, with 13 bases between. The CDR3 DNA sequence: TGTGCCAGCAGCACCGGGACTGTTACCTACGAGCAGTACTTC. Translated, it gives CASSTGTVTYEQYF.

The chain couples TRBV7-9 to TRBJ2-4; TRBD2 matches at 10 bases. Germline CDR1 SEHNR, CDR2 FQNEAQ (reference sequence). The CDR3 has 14 amino acids. V lost 5 bases to trimming and J lost 5 bases; unmatched junction nucleotides: 3. The CDR3 nucleotides read TGTGCCAGCAGCCACGGGACTAGCGAAAACATTCAGTACTTC. It encodes CASSHGTSENIQYF. The entire variable domain, with the rest obtained from reference TRBV7-9 and TRBJ2-4, is as follows: DTGVSQNPRHKITKRGQNVTFRCDPISEHNRLYWYRQTLGQGPEFLTYFQNEAQLEKSRLLSDRFSAERPKGSFSTLEIQRTEQGDSAMYLCASSHGTSENIQYFGAGTRLSVL.

This clone showed up just a few times. The chain uses TRBV7-2 and TRBJ1-3; D is uncertain. CDR1 is SGHTA, CDR2 FQGNSA, per germline. This CDR3 contains 13 residues. The V gene lost 3 bases and the J gene lost 4 bases, with 7 bases spanning the gap. The CDR3 loop is CASSFYEGNTIYF. The CDR3 bases are TGTGCCAGCAGCTTCTACGAGGGAAACACCATATATTTT.

This rearrangement joins TRBV5-6 to TRBJ2-2, with D perhaps matching TRBD2 (5 bases). This CDR3 is 15 amino acids long. Germline CDR1 reads SGHDT; CDR2 reads YYEEEE. V lost 4 bases and J 1 base, leaving 11 bases between the germline ends. CDR3 nucleotides: TGTGCCAGCAGCCGGGATAGTGAGAACACCGGGGAGCTGTTTTTT. This gives the protein CASSRDSENTGELFF.

The J gene is TRBJ1-5, the V gene TRBV5-4; possibly TRBD1 for D (5 bases). The CDR3 has 14 residues. V was shortened by 4 bases and J by 1 base, with 9 bases between the two germline ends. CDR1 and CDR2 from the germline V gene are SGHNT and YYREEE (reference sequence). CDR3 sequence: CASSPEGSNQPQHF. In DNA form, the CDR3 reads TGTGCCAGCAGCCCGGAGGGGAGCAATCAGCCCCAGCATTTT.

The rearrangement links TRBV19 to TRBJ1-1, with TRBD1 matching 9 bases. This CDR3 region has 14 residues. V was pared by 4 bases and J by 7 bases, with 7 bases of the junction left unmatched. CDR1 LNHDA and CDR2 SQIVND come from the germline V gene (reference sequence). The CDR3 DNA sequence: TGTGCCAGTAGTACCCGACAGGGGGGCCATGAAGCTTTCTTT. Its protein is CASSTRQGGHEAFF.

This chain joins TRBV7-6 and TRBJ2-1, with a possible D match to TRBD1 (5 bases). The length of the CDR3 is 15 residues. V was trimmed by 2 bases and J by 4 bases, leaving 12 bases between them. The germline gives CDR1 SGHVS, CDR2 FNYEAQ. The CDR3 loop reads CASSLSPDNYNEQFF. The CDR3 DNA follows: TGTGCCAGCAGCTTAAGCCCGGACAATTACAATGAGCAGTTCTTC.

This chain uses TRBV20-1 with TRBJ2-7; D ambiguous. V was cut by 7 bases and J by 2 bases, with 9 bases left in between. The CDR3 runs to 11 residues. Per the germline V gene, CDR1 is DFQATT and CDR2 is SNEGSKA (reference sequence). CDR3 sequence (DNA): TGCAGTGTTAGGAGCGCCTACGAGCAGTACTTC. It codes for CSVRSAYEQYF.

The chain uses TRBV5-5 and TRBJ1-5; 7 bases align to TRBD1. This CDR3 is built from 15 residues. CDR1 is SGHKS and CDR2 is YYEKEE in the germline V gene (reference sequence). Unmatched junction bases numbered 8, after V lost 0 bases and J lost 8 bases. CDR3 coding DNA: TGTGCCAGCAGCTTGGAAAGGGGGCGGACCGAGCCCCAGCATTTT. Translated, it gives CASSLERGRTEPQHF.

This chain connects TRBV19 to TRBJ1-5; weak D call: TRBD1 (5 bases). In germline, CDR1 is LNHDA, CDR2 SQIVND (reference sequence). The length of the CDR3 is 15 residues. V lost 7 bases and J lost 2, with 15 bases in between. The CDR3 reads CASKANLGGNQPQHF. The CDR3 DNA reads as TGTGCCAGTAAAGCGAATCTAGGGGGCAATCAGCCCCAGCATTTT.

This chain joins TRBV30 and TRBJ2-5; 11 bases align to TRBD1. Germline trimming cut 5 bases from V and 5 bases from J; bases unmatched to any gene: 4. Germline CDR1 is GTSNPN and CDR2 is SVGIG (reference sequence). The CDR3 totals 13 residues. The CDR3 here is CAWGTGGYETQYF. CDR3 nucleotide sequence: TGTGCCTGGGGGACAGGGGGATACGAGACCCAGTACTTC.

The chain carries TRBV19 and TRBJ2-1; 10 bases map to TRBD2. CDR1 and CDR2 (germline): LNHDA, SQIVND (reference sequence). Unmatched junction bases numbered 4, after V lost 5 bases and J lost 3 bases. This CDR3 has 15 residues. DNA of the CDR3: TGTGCCAGTAGTGTGTGGACTAGCGGCTACAATGAGCAGTTCTTC. This encodes CASSVWTSGYNEQFF.

The chain links TRBV5-4 to TRBJ2-3; a weak D match, TRBD2 (6 bases). The CDR3 sequence is 16 residues long. V lost 4 bases and J 0 bases, leaving 15 bases between the germline ends. Per the germline V gene, CDR1 is SGHNT and CDR2 is YYREEE (reference sequence). The CDR3 reads CASSPSAGSSTDTQYF. DNA for the CDR3: TGTGCCAGCAGCCCATCAGCGGGCTCTAGCACAGATACGCAGTATTTT.